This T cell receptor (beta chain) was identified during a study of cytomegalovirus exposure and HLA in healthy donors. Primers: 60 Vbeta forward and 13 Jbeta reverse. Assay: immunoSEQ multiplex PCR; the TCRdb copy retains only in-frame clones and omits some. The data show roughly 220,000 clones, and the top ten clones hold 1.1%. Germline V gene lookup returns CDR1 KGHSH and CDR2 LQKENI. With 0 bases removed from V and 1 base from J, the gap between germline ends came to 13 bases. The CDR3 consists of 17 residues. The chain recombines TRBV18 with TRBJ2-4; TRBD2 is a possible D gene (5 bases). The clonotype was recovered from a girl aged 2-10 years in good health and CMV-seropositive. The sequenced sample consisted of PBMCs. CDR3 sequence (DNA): TGTGCCAGCTCACCACCGCAAGCGGAGCGGGCCAAAAACATTCAGTACTTC. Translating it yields CASSPPQAERAKNIQYF.